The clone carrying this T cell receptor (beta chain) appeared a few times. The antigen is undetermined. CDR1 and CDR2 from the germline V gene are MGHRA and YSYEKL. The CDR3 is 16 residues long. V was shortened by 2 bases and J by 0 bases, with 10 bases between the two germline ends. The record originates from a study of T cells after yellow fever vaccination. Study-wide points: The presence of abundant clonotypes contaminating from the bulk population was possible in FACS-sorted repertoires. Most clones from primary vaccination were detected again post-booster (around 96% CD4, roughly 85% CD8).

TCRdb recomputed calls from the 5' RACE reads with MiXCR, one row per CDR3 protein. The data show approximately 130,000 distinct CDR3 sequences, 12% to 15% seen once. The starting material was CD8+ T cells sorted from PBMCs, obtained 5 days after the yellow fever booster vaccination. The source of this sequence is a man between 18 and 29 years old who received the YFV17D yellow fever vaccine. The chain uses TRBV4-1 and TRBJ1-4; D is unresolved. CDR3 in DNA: TGCGCCAGCAGCCAATATGCGGGAGCAACTAATGAAAAACTGTTTTTT. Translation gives CASSQYAGATNEKLFF.